This passage covers 14 T cell receptor beta chains from one sample sequenced in a study of blood T cell repertoires in COVID-19. The repertoire was sequenced with immunoSEQ multiplex PCR; TCRdb's copy has only in-frame clones and lacks some. The sample has roughly 74,000 clones, roughly four fifths seen once. The sample comprised peripheral blood. These receptors all stem from a man between 70 and 80 years old with acute or convalescent COVID-19.

This chain links TRBV9 with TRBJ1-5, with a weak D call TRBD1 (5 bases). Trimming stripped 0 bases from V and 6 bases from J, with 10 bases between. Looked up from germline, CDR1 is SGDLS and CDR2 is YYNGEE. The CDR3 spans 14 residues. CDR3 protein: CASSVGRGGQPQHF. CDR3 sequence (DNA): TGTGCCAGCAGCGTAGGGAGGGGCGGTCAGCCCCAGCATTTT.

This sequence joins TRBV6-1 and TRBJ2-2, with no clear D. V was trimmed by 2 bases and J by 6 bases, leaving 7 bases between them. The germline CDR1 and CDR2 sequences are MNHNS and SASEGT. This CDR3 region has 13 residues. The CDR3 is CASSELRSGELFF. CDR3 DNA: TGTGCCAGCAGTGAACTTAGATCCGGGGAGCTGTTTTTT.

V and J are TRBV7-2 and TRBJ2-4; the match to TRBD2 covers 9 bases. Losses at the gene ends were 1 base for V and 9 bases for J; bases not matched to a gene: 7. The germline V gene encodes CDR1 SGHTA and CDR2 FQGNSA. CDR3 length equals 15 residues. The CDR3 nucleotides read TGTGCCAGCAGCTTAGGTAGCGGGGGCCTGGGCATTCAGTACTTC. It yields the protein CASSLGSGGLGIQYF.

This clone has a single count. The rearrangement links TRBV5-1 to TRBJ1-4; D gene uncertain. Trimming shortened V by 4 bases and J by 10 bases, and 17 bases separated the two germline ends. The germline CDR1 and CDR2 sequences are SGHRS and YFSETQ. The CDR3 covers 14 residues. CDR3 DNA sequence: TGCGCCAGCAGCCCGCACGAGGGTCGTGGAAAACTGTTTTTT. Its protein is CASSPHEGRGKLFF.

This clone was seen a single time. The chain is built from TRBV5-1 and TRBJ1-6, with D possibly matching TRBD1 (5 bases). This CDR3 has 15 amino acids. V was shortened by 0 bases and J by 7 bases, with 11 bases between the two germline ends. Germline V CDR1 and CDR2: SGHRS, YFSETQ. Here the CDR3 reads CASSLEGVPNSPLHF. The CDR3 nucleotides read TGCGCCAGCAGCTTGGAAGGGGTCCCCAATTCACCCCTCCACTTT. Drawing the rest from reference TRBV5-1 and TRBJ1-6, the complete variable domain is KAGVTQTPRYLIKTRGQQVTLSCSPISGHRSVSWYQQTPGQGLQFLFEYFSETQRNKGNFPGRFSGRQFSNSRSEMNVSTLELGDSALYLCASSLEGVPNSPLHFGNGTRLTVT.

The gene calls are TRBV2 and TRBJ1-3; unclear D gene. Germline CDR1 reads SNHLY; CDR2 reads FYNNEI. The CDR3 contains 17 residues. Trimming pared 2 bases from V and 0 bases from J, leaving 14 bases between. The CDR3 DNA is TGTGCCAGCAGTGAATGGCCCCTTGGAGGCTCTGGAAACACCATATATTTT. Translated: CASSEWPLGGSGNTIYF. Using reference TRBV2 and TRBJ1-3 for the parts outside the CDR3, the full variable domain is EPEVTQTPSHQVTQMGQEVILRCVPISNHLYFYWYRQILGQKVEFLVSFYNNEISEKSEIFDDQFSVERPDGSNFTLKIRSTKLEDSAMYFCASSEWPLGGSGNTIYFGEGSWLTVV.

The genes are TRBV10-1 and TRBJ2-2; 7 nucleotides match TRBD2. CDR1 and CDR2 (germline): WNHNN, SYGVQD (reference sequence). The junction had 5 bases not matched to a gene; V was cut back by 1 base and J by 6 bases. The CDR3 runs to 15 residues. The CDR3 sequence: CASSELAGGAGELFF. The DNA of the CDR3 is TGCGCCAGCAGTGAGTTAGCGGGCGGGGCCGGGGAGCTGTTTTTT.

This chain links TRBV5-1 with TRBJ1-2; D might be TRBD1 (5 bases). This CDR3 region has 14 residues. CDR1 is SGHRS, CDR2 YFSETQ, per germline. V lost 0 bases and J 6 bases, leaving 12 bases between the germline ends. The CDR3 here is CASSLEGSVNGYTF. DNA for the CDR3: TGCGCCAGCAGCTTGGAGGGGTCAGTGAATGGCTACACCTTC.

This clone was detected only a few times. This chain links TRBV25-1 with TRBJ1-6; D unclear. The germline gives CDR1 MGHDK, CDR2 SYGVNS. Trimming removed 5 bases at V and 8 bases at J, with 7 bases between. CDR3 length equals 12 residues. For the CDR3, the DNA is TGTGCCAGCAGTATTAGTTATTCACCCCTCCACTTT. It encodes CASSISYSPLHF. The whole variable domain, filled in from reference TRBV25-1 and TRBJ1-6, reads EADIYQTPRYLVIGTGKKITLECSQTMGHDKMYWYQQDPGMELHLIHYSYGVNSTEKGDLSSESTVSRIRTEHFPLTLESARPSHTSQYLCASSISYSPLHFGNGTRLTVT.

V gene TRBV3-1 (or the pseudogene TRBV3-2) combines with J gene TRBJ2-1, with D unclear. The V end lost 1 base, the J end lost 7 bases, and 14 bases lay between the germline ends. Germline assignment: CDR1 LGHDT and CDR2 YNNKEL (reference sequence). The CDR3 runs to 15 residues. The CDR3 is CASSQGRQAPNEQFF. The CDR3 coding sequence is TGTGCCAGCAGCCAAGGCAGGCAGGCCCCTAATGAGCAGTTCTTC.

This chain links TRBV19 with TRBJ2-7; 11 positions agree with TRBD1. Losses at the gene ends were 5 bases for V and 3 bases for J; bases not matched to a gene: 9. The CDR3 sequence is 16 residues long. Germline V gene data show CDR1 as LNHDA and CDR2 as SQIVND (reference sequence). In DNA form, the CDR3 reads TGTGCCAGTAGTTCGCCCCGGACAGGGGGCAGCTACGAGCAGTACTTC. It encodes CASSSPRTGGSYEQYF. Full variable domain (missing parts from reference TRBV19 and TRBJ2-7): DGGITQSPKYLFRKEGQNVTLSCEQNLNHDAMYWYRQDPGQGLRLIYYSQIVNDFQKGDIAEGYSVSREKKESFPLTVTSAQKNPTAFYLCASSSPRTGGSYEQYFGPGTRLTVT.

The rearrangement links TRBV5-1 to TRBJ2-5; tentative D call: TRBD2 (6 bases). V was trimmed by 4 bases and J by 3 bases, leaving 16 bases between them. This CDR3 is built from 15 residues. CDR1 is SGHRS, CDR2 YFSETQ, per germline. Written as DNA, the CDR3 is TGCGCCAGCAGCGTAATGGGACTTCAGGAAGAGACCCAGTACTTC. Protein: CASSVMGLQEETQYF.

This clone was seen more than once but under ten times. The rearrangement links TRBV7-8 to TRBJ1-2; the match to TRBD1 covers 7 bases. The length of the CDR3 is 12 residues. V was clipped by 6 bases and J by 5 bases; unmatched bases: 3. CDR1 is SGHVS, CDR2 FQNEAQ, per germline. The CDR3 is CASSSGGYGYTF. CDR3 in DNA: TGTGCCAGCAGTTCAGGGGGTTATGGCTACACCTTC.

The chain joins TRBV7-2 to TRBJ1-2; 9 nucleotides line up with TRBD1. The germline V gene has CDR1 SGHTA and CDR2 FQGNSA. The CDR3 has 16 amino acids. V gave up 2 bases and J gave up 4 bases; unmatched junction bases: 8. In DNA, the CDR3 is TGTGCCAGCAGCTTACCGACAGGGGGGAAAGTCTATGGCTACACCTTC. This gives the protein CASSLPTGGKVYGYTF. Full variable domain (missing parts from reference TRBV7-2 and TRBJ1-2): GAGVSQSPSNKVTEKGKDVELRCDPISGHTALYWYRQSLGQGLEFLIYFQGNSAPDKSGLPSDRFSAERTGGSVSTLTIQRTQQEDSAVYLCASSLPTGGKVYGYTFGSGTRLTVV.